This TCR beta chain comes out of a study of OX40 agonist ivuxolimab in advanced cancers. Looking at the study overall: Ivuxolimab was an agonistic, fully human IgG2 monoclonal antibody directed against OX40 (CD134), a costimulatory receptor. Intravenous ivuxolimab was administered to patients every 2 weeks at six dose levels: 0.01, 0.1, 0.3, 1.5, 3 and 10 mg/kg. Of the approximately 53 patients in dose escalation, about 20 had hepatocellular carcinoma, some 15 had melanoma, 9 had renal cell carcinoma and 9 had head and neck cancer. In the dose-escalation cohort, around four fifths of patients were male, and the mean age was 60 years with a range of roughly 20 to 80. Patients were allowed to have had prior anti-PD-1, anti-PD-L1 or anti-CTLA-4 therapy, and 40% of the dose-escalation patients had previously received checkpoint inhibitors. Partial responses occurred in three dose-escalation patients, of whom one had hepatocellular carcinoma and two had cutaneous melanoma. The purpose of peripheral TCRbeta sequencing was to test whether ivuxolimab changed TCR sequence diversity and led to clonal T-cell expansion. The monotherapy dose-escalation portion (N = 52 patients) of the phase I ivuxolimab trial is reported in the paper. What the research found in general, with its limitations: Partial responders in the 0.1-3.0 mg/kg groups had among the lowest normalized peripheral clonal expansion, especially among CD8+ T cells. The antigen specificity of the peripheral T cells that underwent clonal expansion was not determined. After ivuxolimab, more expanded clones were found on average in CD8+ T cells than in CD4+ T cells. Low levels of normalized T-cell clonal expansion were also seen in some nonresponding patients. Clonal expansion of both CD4+ and CD8+ blood T cells was observed from baseline to week 6 at doses 0.1 to 3.0 mg/kg.

For sequencing of the TCRbeta CDR3 region, genomic DNA was extracted from the sorted cells. TCRbeta CDR3 regions were sequenced using the immunoSEQ Assay. TCRdb stores this immuneACCESS table with in-frame sequences only. Part of the clones is absent; in the studies checked, under half of the shortfall reflects unresolved V genes, and no reason is known for the rest. This sample has 28,000 or so clones in its table, and around 87% of those were observed once. The ten largest clones add up to around 18% of the sample. The trial excluded patients who had a history of autoimmune disease or who were on systemic immunosuppression. Peripheral blood for TCR sequencing was drawn from every dose cohort at baseline, at cycle 4 day 1 and at cycle 7 day 1. Samples were obtained from an open-label, multicenter, first-in-human phase I dose-escalation trial of ivuxolimab. The trial enrolled adults with locally advanced or metastatic head and neck squamous cell, hepatocellular, melanoma or renal cell carcinoma. Before TCR sequencing, CD4+ T cells and CD8+ T cells from peripheral blood were sorted into separate populations.

V sheds 4 bases and J sheds 0 bases, leaving 12 bases between their ends. The CDR3 contains 15 residues when both ends are counted. The kept DNA is CDR3 alone, 45 bases in frame from the first base. The CDR1 and CDR2 encoded by the germline V gene are SGHNT and YENEEA. A remark on this clone: Its binding antigen is unknown. The CDR3 does not end in the conserved phenylalanine or tryptophan, so this is likely a read error.

This clonotype was obtained from an adult with an advanced solid tumor such as melanoma, head and neck, liver or kidney cancer. The receptor chain draws on TRBV11-3 and TRBJ1-2; no D gene can be assigned with confidence. Specimen: CD4+ or CD8+ T cells sorted from blood, collected in a trial of the OX40 agonist ivuxolimab. The encoded CDR3 is CASSSRNGTNYGYTL. In nucleotide form, the sequence is TGTGCCAGCAGCTCCCGCAACGGGACTAACTATGGCTACACCCTC.